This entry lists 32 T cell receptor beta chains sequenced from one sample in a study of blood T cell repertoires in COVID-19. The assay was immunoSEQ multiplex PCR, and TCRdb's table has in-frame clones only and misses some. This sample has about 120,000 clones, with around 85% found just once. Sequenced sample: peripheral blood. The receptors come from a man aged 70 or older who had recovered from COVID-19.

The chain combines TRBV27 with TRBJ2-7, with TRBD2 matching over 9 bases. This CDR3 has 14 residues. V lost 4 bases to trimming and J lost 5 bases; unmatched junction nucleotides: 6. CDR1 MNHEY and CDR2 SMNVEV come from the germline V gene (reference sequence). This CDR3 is CASSSMASGNEQYF. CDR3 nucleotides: TGTGCCAGCAGTTCGATGGCTAGCGGGAACGAGCAGTACTTC.

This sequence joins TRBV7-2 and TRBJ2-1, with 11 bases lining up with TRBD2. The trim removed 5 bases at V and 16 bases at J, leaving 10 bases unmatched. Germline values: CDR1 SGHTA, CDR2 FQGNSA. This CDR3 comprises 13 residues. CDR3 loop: CASSTTSGNPFFF. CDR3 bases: TGTGCCAGCAGCACGACTAGCGGGAACCCCTTTTTCTTC. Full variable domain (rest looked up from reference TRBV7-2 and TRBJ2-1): GAGVSQSPSNKVTEKGKDVELRCDPISGHTALYWYRQSLGQGLEFLIYFQGNSAPDKSGLPSDRFSAERTGGSVSTLTIQRTQQEDSAVYLCASSTTSGNPFFFGPGTRLTVL.

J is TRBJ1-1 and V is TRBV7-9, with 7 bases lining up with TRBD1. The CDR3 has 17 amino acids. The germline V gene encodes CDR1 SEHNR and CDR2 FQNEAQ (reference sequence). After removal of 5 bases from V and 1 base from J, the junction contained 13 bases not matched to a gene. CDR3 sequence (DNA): TGTGCCAGCAGCCCACGAATTACAGGGGTTCGGAACACTGAAGCTTTCTTT. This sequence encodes CASSPRITGVRNTEAFF.

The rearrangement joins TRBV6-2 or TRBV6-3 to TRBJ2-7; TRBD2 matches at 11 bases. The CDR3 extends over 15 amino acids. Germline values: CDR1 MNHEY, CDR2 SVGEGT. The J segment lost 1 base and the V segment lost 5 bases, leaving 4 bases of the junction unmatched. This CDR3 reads CASSRSSGRSYEQYF. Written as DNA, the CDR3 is TGTGCCAGCAGTCGTTCTAGCGGGAGGTCCTACGAGCAGTACTTC.

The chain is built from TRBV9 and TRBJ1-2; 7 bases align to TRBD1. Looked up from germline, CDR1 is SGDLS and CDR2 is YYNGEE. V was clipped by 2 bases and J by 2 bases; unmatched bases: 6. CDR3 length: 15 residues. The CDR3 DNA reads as TGTGCCAGCAGCGTTAGACCGGGACAGAACTATGGCTACACCTTC. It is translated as CASSVRPGQNYGYTF. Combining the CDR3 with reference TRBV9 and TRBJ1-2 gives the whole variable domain DSGVTQTPKHLITATGQRVTLRCSPRSGDLSVYWYQQSLDQGLQFLIQYYNGEERAKGNILERFSAQQFPDLHSELNLSSLELGDSALYFCASSVRPGQNYGYTFGSGTRLTVV.

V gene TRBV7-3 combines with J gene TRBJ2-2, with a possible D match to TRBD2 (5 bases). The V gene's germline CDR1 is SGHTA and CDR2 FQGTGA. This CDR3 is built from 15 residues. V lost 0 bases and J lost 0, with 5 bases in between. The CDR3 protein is CASSLTGTNTGELFF. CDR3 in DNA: TGTGCCAGCAGCTTAACCGGGACGAACACCGGGGAGCTGTTTTTT.

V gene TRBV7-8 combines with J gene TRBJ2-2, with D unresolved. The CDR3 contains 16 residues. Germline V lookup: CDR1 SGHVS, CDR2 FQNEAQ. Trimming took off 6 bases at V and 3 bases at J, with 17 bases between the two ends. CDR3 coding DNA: TGTGCCAGCAGTCCCCTAGGTTTAACGGACACCGGGGAGCTGTTTTTT. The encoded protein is CASSPLGLTDTGELFF.

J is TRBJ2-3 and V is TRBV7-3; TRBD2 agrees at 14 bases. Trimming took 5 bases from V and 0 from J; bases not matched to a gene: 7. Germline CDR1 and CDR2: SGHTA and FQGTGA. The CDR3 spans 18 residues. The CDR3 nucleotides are TGTGCCAGCAGCAGAGGGACTAGCGGGGGAGCTAGCACAGATACGCAGTATTTT. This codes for CASSRGTSGGASTDTQYF.

The CDR3 loop is CASSLDSGNTIYF. In DNA form, the CDR3 reads TGTGCCAGCAGCTTGGACTCAGGAAACACCATATATTTT. V gene TRBV5-4 combines with J gene TRBJ1-3; D not resolved. Germline CDR1 is SGHNT and CDR2 is YYREEE (reference sequence). CDR3 length: 13 amino acids. Trimming left V 0 bases short and J 4 bases short, with 5 bases between.

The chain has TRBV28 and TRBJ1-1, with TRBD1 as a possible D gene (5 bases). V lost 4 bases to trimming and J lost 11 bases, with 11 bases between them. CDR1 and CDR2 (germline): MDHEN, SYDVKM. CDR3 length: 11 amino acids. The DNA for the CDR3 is TGTGCCAGCAGTTGGGGGGAGGGGGCTTTCTTT. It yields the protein CASSWGEGAFF.

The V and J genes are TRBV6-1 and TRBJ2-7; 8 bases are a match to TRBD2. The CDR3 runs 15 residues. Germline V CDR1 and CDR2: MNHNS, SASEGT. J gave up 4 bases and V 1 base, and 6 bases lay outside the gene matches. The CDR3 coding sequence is TGTGCCAGCAGTGAAGGAATACTAGCGGAATACGAGCAGTACTTC. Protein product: CASSEGILAEYEQYF.

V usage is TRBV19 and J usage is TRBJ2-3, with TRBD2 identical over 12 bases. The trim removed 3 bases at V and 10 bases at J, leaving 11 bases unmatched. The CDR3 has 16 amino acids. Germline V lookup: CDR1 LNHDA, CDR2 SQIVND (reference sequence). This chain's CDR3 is CASSIPTSGRHTAQYF. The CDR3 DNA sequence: TGTGCCAGTAGTATCCCGACTAGCGGGAGACATACGGCGCAGTATTTT. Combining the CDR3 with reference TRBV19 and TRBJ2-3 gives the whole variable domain DGGITQSPKYLFRKEGQNVTLSCEQNLNHDAMYWYRQDPGQGLRLIYYSQIVNDFQKGDIAEGYSVSREKKESFPLTVTSAQKNPTAFYLCASSIPTSGRHTAQYFGPGTRLTVL.

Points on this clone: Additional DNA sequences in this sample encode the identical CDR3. CDR3 sequence (DNA): TGTGCCAGACAGGGAACCAACTATGGCTACACCTTC. Encoded protein: CARQGTNYGYTF. V gene TRBV2 combines with J gene TRBJ1-2, with a tentative D call TRBD1 (6 bases). This CDR3 has 12 amino acids. CDR1 and CDR2 (germline): SNHLY, FYNNEI. V was cut by 9 bases and J by 2 bases, with 10 bases left in between.

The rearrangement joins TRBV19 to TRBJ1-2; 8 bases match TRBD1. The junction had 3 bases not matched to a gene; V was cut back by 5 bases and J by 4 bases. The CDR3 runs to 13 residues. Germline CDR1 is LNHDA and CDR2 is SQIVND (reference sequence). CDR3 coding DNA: TGTGCCAGTAGTCCCGGGACAGGCTATGGCTACACCTTC. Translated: CASSPGTGYGYTF.

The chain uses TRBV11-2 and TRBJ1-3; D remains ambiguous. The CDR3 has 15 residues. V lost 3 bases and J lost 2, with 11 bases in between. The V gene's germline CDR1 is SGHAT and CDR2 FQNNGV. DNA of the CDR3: TGTGCCAGCAGCTTTGGCAGAACAACTGGAAACACCATATATTTT. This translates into CASSFGRTTGNTIYF. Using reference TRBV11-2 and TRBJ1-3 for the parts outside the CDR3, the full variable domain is EAGVAQSPRYKIIEKRQSVAFWCNPISGHATLYWYQQILGQGPKLLIQFQNNGVVDDSQLPKDRFSAERLKGVDSTLKIQPAKLEDSAVYLCASSFGRTTGNTIYFGEGSWLTVV.

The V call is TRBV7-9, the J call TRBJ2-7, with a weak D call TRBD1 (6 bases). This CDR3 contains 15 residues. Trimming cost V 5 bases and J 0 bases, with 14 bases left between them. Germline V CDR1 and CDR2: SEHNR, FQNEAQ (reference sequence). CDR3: CASSLPDRPSYEQYF. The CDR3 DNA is TGTGCCAGCAGCCTACCCGACAGGCCCTCCTACGAGCAGTACTTC.

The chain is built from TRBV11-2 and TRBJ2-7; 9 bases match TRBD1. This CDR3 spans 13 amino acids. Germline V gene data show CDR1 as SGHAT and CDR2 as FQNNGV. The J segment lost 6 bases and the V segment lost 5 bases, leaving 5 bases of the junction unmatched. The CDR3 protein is CASSTGTGTEQYF. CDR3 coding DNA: TGTGCCAGCAGCACCGGGACAGGGACCGAGCAGTACTTC.

The CDR3 spells CGTRSSGNTIYF. The CDR3 nucleotides are TGTGGTACAAGGAGCTCTGGAAACACCATATATTTT. This chain joins TRBV30 and TRBJ1-3; no reliable D call. The V gene's germline CDR1 is GTSNPN and CDR2 SVGIG (reference sequence). The length of the CDR3 is 12 residues.

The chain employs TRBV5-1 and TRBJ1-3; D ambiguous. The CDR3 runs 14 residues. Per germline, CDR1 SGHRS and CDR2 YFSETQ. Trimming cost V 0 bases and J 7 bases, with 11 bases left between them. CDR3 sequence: CASSLGQASNTIYF. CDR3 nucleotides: TGCGCCAGCAGCTTGGGACAAGCCTCGAACACCATATATTTT. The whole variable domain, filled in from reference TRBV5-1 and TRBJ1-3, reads KAGVTQTPRYLIKTRGQQVTLSCSPISGHRSVSWYQQTPGQGLQFLFEYFSETQRNKGNFPGRFSGRQFSNSRSEMNVSTLELGDSALYLCASSLGQASNTIYFGEGSWLTVV.

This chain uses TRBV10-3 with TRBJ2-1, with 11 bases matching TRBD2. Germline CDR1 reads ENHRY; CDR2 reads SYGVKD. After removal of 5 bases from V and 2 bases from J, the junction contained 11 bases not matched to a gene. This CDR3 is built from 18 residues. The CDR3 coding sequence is TGTGCCATCAGTTCTTTGGCTATAGCGGGGGGGCCCTACAATGAGCAGTTCTTC. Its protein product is CAISSLAIAGGPYNEQFF.

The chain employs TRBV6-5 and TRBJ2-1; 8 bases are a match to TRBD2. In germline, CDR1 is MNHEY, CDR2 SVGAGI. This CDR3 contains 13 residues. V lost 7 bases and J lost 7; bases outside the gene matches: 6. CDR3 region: CASTRREENEQFF. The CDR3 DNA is TGTGCCAGCACAAGGCGGGAGGAAAATGAGCAGTTCTTC.

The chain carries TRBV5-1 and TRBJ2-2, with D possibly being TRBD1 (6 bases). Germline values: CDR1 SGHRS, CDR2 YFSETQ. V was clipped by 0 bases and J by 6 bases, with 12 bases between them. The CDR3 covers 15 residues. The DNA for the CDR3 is TGCGCCAGCAGCTTGGTCCCAGGGGCAGCCGGGGAGCTGTTTTTT. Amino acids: CASSLVPGAAGELFF.

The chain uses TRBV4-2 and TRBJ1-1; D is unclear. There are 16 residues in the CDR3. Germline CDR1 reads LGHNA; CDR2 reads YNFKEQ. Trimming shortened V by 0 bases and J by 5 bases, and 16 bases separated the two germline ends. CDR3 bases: TGTGCCAGCAGCCAAGAGCAGAAAGGCGGGTGGACTGAAGCTTTCTTT. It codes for CASSQEQKGGWTEAFF.

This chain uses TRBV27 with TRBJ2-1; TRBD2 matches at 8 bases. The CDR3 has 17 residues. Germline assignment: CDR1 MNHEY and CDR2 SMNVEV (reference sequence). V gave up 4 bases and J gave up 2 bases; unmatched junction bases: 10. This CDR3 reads CASSSSWRGAAYNEQFF. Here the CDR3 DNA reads TGTGCCAGCAGTTCTTCTTGGCGGGGGGCGGCCTACAATGAGCAGTTCTTC.

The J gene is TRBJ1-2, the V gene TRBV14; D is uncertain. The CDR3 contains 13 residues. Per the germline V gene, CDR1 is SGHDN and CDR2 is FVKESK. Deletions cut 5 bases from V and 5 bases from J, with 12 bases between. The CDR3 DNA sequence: TGTGCCAGCAGCTACGGAGTGCAGTATGGCTACACCTTC. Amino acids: CASSYGVQYGYTF.

This CDR3 reads CASSLAPGGQETQYF. In DNA form, the CDR3 reads TGCGCCAGCAGCTTGGCCCCAGGGGGGCAAGAGACCCAGTACTTC. The chain joins TRBV5-1 to TRBJ2-5; tentative D call: TRBD1 (7 bases). CDR1 is SGHRS, CDR2 YFSETQ, per germline. The CDR3 sequence is 15 residues long. V gave up 0 bases and J gave up 2 bases, with 11 bases separating them.

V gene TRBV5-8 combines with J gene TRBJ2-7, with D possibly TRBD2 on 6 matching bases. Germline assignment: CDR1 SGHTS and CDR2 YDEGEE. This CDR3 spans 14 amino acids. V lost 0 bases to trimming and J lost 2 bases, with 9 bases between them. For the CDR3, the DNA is TGTGCCAGCAGCTTGGCGGGAGTGACCTACGAGCAGTACTTC. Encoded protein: CASSLAGVTYEQYF. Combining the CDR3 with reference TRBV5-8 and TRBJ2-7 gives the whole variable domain EAGVTQSPTHLIKTRGQQATLRCSPISGHTSVYWYQQALGLGLQFLLWYDEGEERNRGNFPPRFSGRQFPNYSSELNVNALELEDSALYLCASSLAGVTYEQYFGPGTRLTVT.

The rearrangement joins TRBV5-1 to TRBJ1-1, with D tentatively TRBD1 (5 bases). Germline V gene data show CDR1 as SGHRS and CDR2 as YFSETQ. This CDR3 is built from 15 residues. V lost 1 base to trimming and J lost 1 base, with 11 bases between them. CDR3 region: CASSLFGGSNTEAFF. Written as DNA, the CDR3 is TGCGCCAGCAGCTTGTTTGGGGGGTCGAACACTGAAGCTTTCTTT.

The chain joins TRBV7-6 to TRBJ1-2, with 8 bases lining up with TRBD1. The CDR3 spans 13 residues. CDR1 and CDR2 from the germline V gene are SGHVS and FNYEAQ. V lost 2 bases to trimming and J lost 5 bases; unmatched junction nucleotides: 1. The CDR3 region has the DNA TGTGCCAGCAGCTTAAACAGGGGGTATGGCTACACCTTC. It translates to CASSLNRGYGYTF. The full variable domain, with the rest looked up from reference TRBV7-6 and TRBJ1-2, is GAGVSQSPRYKVTKRGQDVALRCDPISGHVSLYWYRQALGQGPEFLTYFNYEAQQDKSGLPNDRFSAERPEGSISTLTIQRTEQRDSAMYRCASSLNRGYGYTFGSGTRLTVV.

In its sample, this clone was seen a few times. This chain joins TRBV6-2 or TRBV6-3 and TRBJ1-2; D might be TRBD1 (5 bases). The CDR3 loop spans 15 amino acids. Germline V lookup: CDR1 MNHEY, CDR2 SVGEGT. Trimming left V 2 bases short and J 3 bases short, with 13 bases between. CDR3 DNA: TGTGCCAGCAGTTACCGGGGGACGGGGCACTATGGCTACACCTTC. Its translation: CASSYRGTGHYGYTF.

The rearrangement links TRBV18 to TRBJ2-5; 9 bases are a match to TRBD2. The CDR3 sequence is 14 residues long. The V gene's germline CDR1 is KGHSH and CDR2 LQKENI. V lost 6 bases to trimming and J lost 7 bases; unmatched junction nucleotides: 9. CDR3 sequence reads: CASSMGLADLTQYF. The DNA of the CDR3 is TGTGCCAGCTCCATGGGACTAGCTGACCTGACCCAGTACTTC.

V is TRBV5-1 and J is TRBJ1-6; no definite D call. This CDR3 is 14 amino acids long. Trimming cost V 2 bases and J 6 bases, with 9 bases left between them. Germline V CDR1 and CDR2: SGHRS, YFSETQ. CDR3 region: CASSLDIRNSPLHF. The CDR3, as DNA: TGCGCCAGCAGCTTAGACATCCGTAATTCACCCCTCCACTTT.